One T cell receptor (beta chain) is described in this entry. CD45RO-negative cells were positively selected for CCR7, leaving out terminally differentiated effector memory CD45RA+ cells. Sequencing used immunoSEQ multiplex PCR; TCRdb keeps in-frame clones, though not all of them. The data contain millions of clones, less than 95% of them seen just once; the ten biggest clones take up 0.9% to 1.3%. The source of the sample is a study of shared clonotypes between healthy human individuals. The CDR3 is made up of 14 amino acids. V lost 9 bases, J lost 5 bases, and 19 bases lay in between. From germline, CDR1 is MNHEY and CDR2 SMNVEV (reference sequence).

Sample: naive CD8+ T cells sorted from blood. The TCR originated in a man between 18 and 29 years old in good health. The rearrangement uses TRBV27 and TRBJ2-5; a weak D match, TRBD2 (5 bases). In DNA form, the CDR3 reads TGTGCCAGTACCAGCGGAACCCTTGGGGAGACCCAGTACTTC. Translating gives CASTSGTLGETQYF.